This T cell receptor (beta chain) originates from a study of beta chain features in type 1 diabetes. The study, taken as a whole, reports: Type 1 diabetes patients showed fewer insertions and more deletions at VDJ junctions. Overrepresentation of cells with high TCR expression could result from cDNA sequencing. Within each of all four CD4+ subsets, Type 1 diabetes patients had TCRB CDR3s that were moderately but significantly shorter. Healthy donors had naive, central memory and Treg TCRB repertoires that appeared less similar than those seen among patients.

Expressed TCRB transcripts were sequenced after all isolated RNA was converted to cDNA. This table comes from immunoSEQ multiplex PCR, and its TCRdb copy is limited to in-frame clones, with some not included. The data contain 680,000 or so clones, 10% to 15% of them seen just once; the ten biggest clones take up less than 0.025%. CDR3 length: 15 amino acids. With 6 bases removed from V and 1 base from J, the gap between germline ends came to 16 bases. Germline V gene sequence: CDR1 MDHEN, CDR2 SYDVKM. Comment on this clone: Its antigen is currently unknown.

Cells sorted by CD45RO/CCR7/CD25/CD127/CD95/CD27 comprised CD4+ naive, central memory, regulatory and stem cell-like memory cells. The V and J genes are TRBV28 and TRBJ2-7, with D maybe TRBD2 (6 bases). The sequence came from a young man with type 1 diabetes. The source material was naive CD4+ T cells from blood. The CDR3 bases are TGTGCCAGCAGCCTCGGAGGGGTTATTTCCTACGAGCAGTACTTC. Encoded protein: CASSLGGVISYEQYF.